This T cell receptor (beta chain) was profiled in a study of blood T cell repertoires in COVID-19. As for the study in general: Sample material is recorded as cDNA or gDNA derived from T cells, B-cell-depleted T cells, or PBMCs.

Repertoires were generated with immunoSEQ multiplex PCR, while TCRdb's copy carries only in-frame clones and drops some. The sample records 180,000 or so clones, approximately 80% being singletons. Germline V gene sequence: CDR1 SNHLY, CDR2 FYNNEI. CDR3 length: 14 amino acids. Trimming cost V 8 bases and J 5 bases; bases outside gene matches: 12. The receptor comes from a human donor with acute or convalescent COVID-19. The donor label of this sample is uncertain. Sequencing input: peripheral blood. V usage is TRBV2 and J usage is TRBJ2-7; 7 nucleotides agree with TRBD2. The CDR3 sequence: CASGGVKVTNEQYF. The DNA of the CDR3 is TGTGCCAGCGGGGGGGTGAAAGTAACCAACGAGCAGTACTTC.